The 8 T cell receptor beta chains below come from one sample, sequenced in a study of shared clonotypes between healthy human individuals. Clones were read by immunoSEQ multiplex PCR, and TCRdb kept only the in-frame ones, dropping some. The repertoire holds under 2.5 million clones, with under 95% as singletons. Sequences were obtained from naive CD4+ T cells from PBMCs. The subset denotes: CD45RA+ positively selected. The origin of the receptors is a man aged 18 to 35 in good health. Some clones in this sample may be carry-over from other donors' samples.

The table lists this clone with a count of one. This chain joins TRBV2 and TRBJ2-3; D not certain. The length of the CDR3 is 12 residues. Trimming took 7 bases from V and 0 from J, leaving 5 bases between them. Per germline, CDR1 SNHLY and CDR2 FYNNEI. The CDR3 nucleotides are TGTGCCAGCACATATAGCACAGATACGCAGTATTTT. This translates into CASTYSTDTQYF.

The chain couples TRBV5-1 to TRBJ1-1, with a weak D call TRBD1 (5 bases). Germline CDR1 reads SGHRS; CDR2 reads YFSETQ. The V end lost 4 bases, the J end lost 11 bases, and 15 bases lay between the germline ends. CDR3 length equals 12 residues. As DNA, the CDR3 is TGCGCCAGCAGCCGGGACGCCGAGGGGGCTTTCTTT. Translating it yields CASSRDAEGAFF.

The chain combines TRBV14 with TRBJ1-2; TRBD1 might be the D (6 bases). Germline V gene sequence: CDR1 SGHDN, CDR2 FVKESK. Trimming stripped 5 bases from V and 7 bases from J, with 11 bases between. The CDR3 totals 12 residues. The CDR3, as DNA: TGTGCCAGCAGCAAGCGGGGGCCTGGCTACACCTTC. Its translation is CASSKRGPGYTF.

The V call is TRBV14, the J call TRBJ2-5; 13 bases align to TRBD2. This CDR3 has 16 amino acids. From germline, CDR1 is SGHDN and CDR2 FVKESK. J was trimmed by 4 bases and V by 3 bases; bases with no gene match: 5. The CDR3 coding sequence is TGTGCCAGCAGCCAGGGACTAGCGGGACGAAGAGAGACCCAGTACTTC. It yields the protein CASSQGLAGRRETQYF.

The rearrangement links TRBV5-1 to TRBJ1-2; a possible D gene is TRBD1 (6 bases). From germline, CDR1 is SGHRS and CDR2 YFSETQ. The V and J ends lost 4 bases and 4 bases respectively, with 17 bases between them. The CDR3 has 15 residues. The CDR3 region is CASSPMGGHSYGYTF. The CDR3 DNA reads TGCGCCAGCAGCCCCATGGGGGGGCACAGCTATGGCTACACCTTC. The whole variable domain, remainder taken from reference TRBV5-1 and TRBJ1-2, is KAGVTQTPRYLIKTRGQQVTLSCSPISGHRSVSWYQQTPGQGLQFLFEYFSETQRNKGNFPGRFSGRQFSNSRSEMNVSTLELGDSALYLCASSPMGGHSYGYTFGSGTRLTVV.

The gene calls are TRBV18 and TRBJ1-2; D gene unclear. The ends were cut back, 2 bases at V and 3 bases at J, with 13 bases in the middle. CDR1 is KGHSH, CDR2 LQKENI, per germline. The CDR3 runs to 15 residues. Here the CDR3 DNA reads TGTGCCAGCTCACCAGAGGCAGGCGATTACTATGGCTACACCTTC. Translating it yields CASSPEAGDYYGYTF.

This chain links TRBV28 with TRBJ1-2; D is possibly TRBD1 (6 bases). Germline V gene data show CDR1 as MDHEN and CDR2 as SYDVKM. V dropped 3 bases and J dropped 7 bases, with 12 bases sitting between them. The CDR3 is 13 residues long. The CDR3 DNA reads as TGTGCCAGCAGTTTCAGGGGTTGGGGTGGCTACACCTTC. It is translated as CASSFRGWGGYTF.

Turning to this clone: A read error may be the cause here, since a much bigger clone is one base away. This specimen includes other DNA sequences encoding the same CDR3. This chain uses TRBV15 with TRBJ1-5; a possible D gene is TRBD1 (5 bases). V shed 5 bases and J shed 2 bases, with 7 bases lying between them. CDR1 is LNHNV, CDR2 YYDKDF, per germline (reference sequence). The CDR3 spans 13 residues. The CDR3 sequence: CATSRDGNQPQHF. CDR3 nucleotide sequence: TGTGCCACCAGCCGGGACGGCAATCAGCCCCAGCATTTT.